This entry concerns a single TCR beta chain. Its antigen remains unidentified. Together with a sample-barcoded 5' primer, a J-beta primer mix was included in a second PCR lasting 7 to 11 cycles. Researchers report that a template-switch adaptor with 12 random nucleotides tagged each cDNA molecule. MiXCR was run by TCRdb on the 5' RACE reads, yielding one entry per CDR3 protein. The sample holds 850,000 to 1,100,000 distinct CDR3 sequences, 35% to 40% seen once. The data belong to a study of blood T cells in healthy people across ages. The study's findings and limits: The study found more naive CD4+ cells and higher diversity in long-lived than aged donors.

This CDR3 has 15 amino acids. Looked up from germline, CDR1 is SEHNR and CDR2 is FQNEAQ (reference sequence). The germline V and J ends were trimmed by 8 bases and 0 bases, with 13 bases remaining between them. The sequencing input was blood. The rearrangement joins TRBV7-9 to TRBJ2-2, with D tentatively TRBD1 (5 bases). This receptor was obtained from a man aged 18-30 years in good health. The CDR3 nucleotides read TGTGCCAGCCATGGGCAGGGCGCGAACACCGGGGAGCTGTTTTTT. Its protein is CASHGQGANTGELFF.